This entry concerns a single T cell receptor (beta chain). No antigen is known for it. This specimen comes from a study of cytomegalovirus exposure and HLA in healthy donors. Whole-study results and caveats: In an earlier analysis, most TCR beta V segments were productive about 87% or about 30% of the time.

Primers included in the PCR were 60 Vbeta and 13 Jbeta primers. Authors' analysis steps: Later reanalysis found around 84 million unique TCR beta chains, 10 million to 14 million of them shared. The assay was immunoSEQ multiplex PCR, and TCRdb's table has in-frame clones only and misses some. The V and J calls and clone size are taken from that table; D and trimming were inferred from the DNA. The sample yields about 180,000 clones, less than 90% seen once. Sequencing used PBMCs. The sequence was collected from a girl aged 5-17 years in good health and CMV-seropositive.

The CDR3 loop is CASNPSSGDVYGYTF. In nucleotides, the CDR3 is TGTGCCAGCAATCCTAGTTCAGGGGACGTCTATGGCTACACCTTC. The chain combines TRBV6-1 with TRBJ1-2, with a tentative D call TRBD1 (6 bases). The V end was cut by 7 bases, the J end by 4 bases, with 19 bases between. The CDR3 spans 15 residues. In germline, CDR1 is MNHNS, CDR2 SASEGT.